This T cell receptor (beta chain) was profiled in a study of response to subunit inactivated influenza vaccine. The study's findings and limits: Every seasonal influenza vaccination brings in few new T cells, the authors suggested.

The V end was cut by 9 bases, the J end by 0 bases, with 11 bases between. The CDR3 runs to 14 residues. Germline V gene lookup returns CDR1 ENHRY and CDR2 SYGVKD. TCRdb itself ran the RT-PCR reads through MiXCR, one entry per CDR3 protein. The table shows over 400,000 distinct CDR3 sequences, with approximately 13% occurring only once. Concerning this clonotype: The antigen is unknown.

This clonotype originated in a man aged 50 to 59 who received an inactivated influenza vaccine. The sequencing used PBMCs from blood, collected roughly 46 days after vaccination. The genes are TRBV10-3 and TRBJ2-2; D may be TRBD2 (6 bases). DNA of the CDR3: TGTGCCATACGGGACTCTACGAACACCGGGGAGCTGTTTTTT. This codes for CAIRDSTNTGELFF.